This T cell receptor (beta chain) was captured in a study of cytomegalovirus exposure and HLA in healthy donors. This CDR3 has 14 amino acids. Unmatched junction bases numbered 2, after V lost 2 bases and J lost 6 bases. Per the germline V gene, CDR1 is GTSNPN and CDR2 is SVGIG (reference sequence). PCR amplification relied on 60 Vbeta primers (plus 13 Jbeta primers). The protocol was immunoSEQ multiplex PCR, while the TCRdb copy is restricted to in-frame clones and leaves out a portion. The table records about 120,000 clones, about three quarters of them present only once. The chain combines TRBV30 with TRBJ1-6; TRBD1 aligns across 9 bases. The sample taken for sequencing was PBMCs. This clonotype was obtained from a man aged 30-40 years in good health and CMV-seronegative. This CDR3 is CAWSPDRGNSPLHF. DNA for the CDR3: TGTGCCTGGAGTCCGGACAGGGGTAATTCACCCCTCCACTTT.